The clone carrying this TCR beta chain was seen many times. Its antigen remains unknown. The time point: newly diagnosed GD, antithyroid drugs for less than 3 months. The TCR library was prepared using RNA isolated from PBMCs. These data come from a study of regulatory T cells in long-lasting Graves disease. Overall study results and limits: TCR diversity was lower in persistent Graves' patients (versus newly diagnosed ones).

Relying on iRepertoire HTBI primers and Arm-PCR of CDR3 regions, the team built TCR beta libraries. TCRdb redid the calling of the multiplex PCR reads with MiXCR, one entry per CDR3 protein. The table has roughly 500,000 distinct CDR3 sequences, 12% to 15% seen once. This CDR3 is 14 amino acids long. Trimming removed 8 bases at V and 2 bases at J, with 14 bases between. These data are also associated with another study on T cells in Graves' hyperthyroidism and ophthalmopathy. That source adds: A set of HTBI primers served as the primers for a first-round RT-PCR of the TCR CDR3. In the blood, most expanded thyroid clonotypes above 0.001 appeared as well.

The sample consisted of peripheral blood mononuclear cells (PBMCs), taken at new diagnosis, from a patient treated with antithyroid drugs. V gene TRBV12-3 or TRBV12-4 combines with J gene TRBJ2-3, with a possible D match to TRBD2 (6 bases). This clonotype originated in a woman in her 50s with Graves disease. CDR3 sequence reads: CASRTRGTTDTQYF. For the CDR3, the DNA is TGTGCCAGCCGAACCCGCGGGACCACAGATACGCAGTATTTT.